One sample yielded the 25 T cell receptor beta chains listed below, sequenced in a study of OX40 agonist ivuxolimab in advanced cancers. The data were produced by immunoSEQ multiplex PCR, yet TCRdb's version contains in-frame clones alone and is incomplete. The table shows fewer than 70,000 clones, with roughly 87% occurring only once. This material consisted of CD4+ or CD8+ T cells sorted from blood, taken in a trial of the OX40 agonist ivuxolimab. The receptors derive from an adult with an advanced solid tumor such as melanoma, head and neck, liver or kidney cancer.

The gene calls are TRBV9 and TRBJ2-1, with D perhaps TRBD2 (6 bases). The CDR3 totals 17 residues. CDR1 and CDR2 from the germline V gene are SGDLS and YYNGEE. Deletions cut 0 bases from V and 6 bases from J, with 19 bases between. The CDR3 is CASSVAIRTGAGNEQFF. The CDR3 DNA is TGTGCCAGCAGCGTAGCAATCCGGACGGGAGCGGGCAATGAGCAGTTCTTC. The variable domain in full, completed from reference TRBV9 and TRBJ2-1, reads DSGVTQTPKHLITATGQRVTLRCSPRSGDLSVYWYQQSLDQGLQFLIQYYNGEERAKGNILERFSAQQFPDLHSELNLSSLELGDSALYFCASSVAIRTGAGNEQFFGPGTRLTVL.

The chain uses TRBV4-1 and TRBJ1-2; tentatively, D is TRBD1 (6 bases). Deletions cut 2 bases from V and 2 bases from J, with 12 bases between. The CDR3 is 15 amino acids. Germline loops: CDR1 MGHRA, CDR2 YSYEKL. CDR3 nucleotides: TGCGCCAGCAGCCAAAACAGGGATGTGAACTATGGCTACACCTTC. It yields the protein CASSQNRDVNYGYTF.

This chain connects TRBV7-9 to TRBJ2-1, with TRBD2 matching 8 bases. V lost 7 bases to trimming and J lost 4 bases; unmatched junction nucleotides: 9. Germline CDR1 and CDR2: SEHNR and FQNEAQ (reference sequence). This CDR3 contains 15 residues. This CDR3 is CASTLTSGPYNEQFF. The CDR3 nucleotides are TGTGCCAGCACCCTCACTAGCGGACCATACAATGAGCAGTTCTTC. Combining the CDR3 with reference TRBV7-9 and TRBJ2-1 gives the whole variable domain DTGVSQNPRHKITKRGQNVTFRCDPISEHNRLYWYRQTLGQGPEFLTYFQNEAQLEKSRLLSDRFSAERPKGSFSTLEIQRTEQGDSAMYLCASTLTSGPYNEQFFGPGTRLTVL.

Note on this clone: At one of its ends the junction is not consistent with the germline gene, which may arise from a read error. This chain links TRBV5-5 with TRBJ2-1; D may be TRBD1 (6 bases). Germline V gives CDR1 SGHKS, CDR2 YYEKEE (reference sequence). The CDR3 spans 14 residues. Written as DNA, the CDR3 is TGCGCCAGCAGCACCCGACAGGAAGGGGCTGAGCAGTTCTTC. As protein: CASSTRQEGAEQFF.

The chain links TRBV29-1 to TRBJ1-5; tentative D call: TRBD1 (6 bases). Germline lookup yields CDR1 SQVTM and CDR2 ANQGSEA. This CDR3 is built from 13 residues. With 4 bases removed from V and 3 bases from J, the gap between germline ends came to 10 bases. The CDR3 sequence is CSVATGNNQPQHF. The DNA for the CDR3 is TGCAGCGTTGCTACAGGGAACAATCAGCCCCAGCATTTT.

This chain connects TRBV30 to TRBJ2-7; no reliable D call. Trimming shortened V by 0 bases and J by 5 bases, and 17 bases separated the two germline ends. Looked up from germline, CDR1 is GTSNPN and CDR2 is SVGIG (reference sequence). This CDR3 spans 15 amino acids. The CDR3 loop is CAWSVKAGMGHEQYF. The CDR3 region has the DNA TGTGCCTGGAGTGTAAAAGCAGGTATGGGCCACGAGCAGTACTTC.

As for this clone: Other DNA sequences in the sample encode the same CDR3. The chain employs TRBV7-8 and TRBJ2-5; D not resolved. Germline CDR1 is SGHVS and CDR2 is FQNEAQ. This CDR3 has 14 amino acids. Trimming took off 5 bases at V and 5 bases at J, with 15 bases between the two ends. The CDR3 reads CASSPRRSQETQYF. The CDR3 DNA follows: TGTGCCAGCAGCCCCCGTCGGAGCCAGGAGACCCAGTACTTC. The whole variable domain, remainder taken from reference TRBV7-8 and TRBJ2-5, is GAGVSQSPRYKVAKRGQDVALRCDPISGHVSLFWYQQALGQGPEFLTYFQNEAQLDKSGLPSDRFFAERPEGSVSTLKIQRTQQEDSAVYLCASSPRRSQETQYFGPGTRLLVL.

V and J are TRBV30 and TRBJ2-5; TRBD1 might be the D (6 bases). The V end was cut by 0 bases, the J end by 5 bases, with 16 bases between. Germline CDR1 GTSNPN, CDR2 SVGIG (reference sequence). The CDR3 sequence is 15 residues long. CDR3 coding DNA: TGTGCCTGGAGTGTAACGGCAGGGGTGGGGGAGACCCAGTACTTC. It specifies CAWSVTAGVGETQYF.

The chain links TRBV28 to TRBJ1-5; tentative D call: TRBD1 (6 bases). The V gene lost 3 bases and the J gene lost 9 bases, with 18 bases spanning the gap. This CDR3 has 15 residues. Germline V gene sequence: CDR1 MDHEN, CDR2 SYDVKM. The CDR3 nucleotides read TGTGCCAGCAGTTTTAAAGGGGGGGCCATTCGGCCCCAGCATTTT. Its translation: CASSFKGGAIRPQHF.

The gene calls are TRBV28 and TRBJ2-1, with D tentatively TRBD1 (5 bases). Trimming removed 5 bases at V and 0 bases at J, with 8 bases between. The CDR3 is 14 residues long. Germline V lookup: CDR1 MDHEN, CDR2 SYDVKM. The CDR3 region is CASSRQSSYNEQFF. The CDR3 nucleotides are TGTGCCAGCAGTCGACAGAGCTCCTACAATGAGCAGTTCTTC.

This chain connects TRBV5-1 to TRBJ2-1; 9 bases map to TRBD1. The CDR3 totals 16 residues. Trimming took 3 bases from V and 9 from J; bases not matched to a gene: 13. Per the germline V gene, CDR1 is SGHRS and CDR2 is YFSETQ. Written as DNA, the CDR3 is TGCGCCAGCAGCTCCGGGACAGGGAAGTTCTCTGGTGAGCAGTTCTTC. This gives the protein CASSSGTGKFSGEQFF.

This chain connects TRBV28 to TRBJ2-7, with 8 bases lining up with TRBD1. Germline CDR1 MDHEN, CDR2 SYDVKM. The junction had 7 bases not matched to a gene; V was cut back by 0 bases and J by 6 bases. The CDR3 covers 15 residues. The CDR3 is CASSLWWQGATEQYF. DNA for the CDR3: TGTGCCAGCAGTTTATGGTGGCAGGGGGCAACCGAGCAGTACTTC.

CDR3: CASSLTTGGAANTQYF. CDR3 bases: TGCGCCAGCAGCCTAACTACAGGGGGCGCGGCTAATACGCAGTATTTT. The chain couples TRBV5-1 to TRBJ2-3; 9 bases are shared with TRBD1. Trimming at V came to 4 bases and at J to 7 bases, leaving 13 bases not matched to a gene. Germline lookup yields CDR1 SGHRS and CDR2 YFSETQ. CDR3 length: 16 amino acids.

V usage is TRBV5-4 and J usage is TRBJ2-7, with D perhaps matching TRBD2 (5 bases). The CDR3 spans 14 residues. Per the germline V gene, CDR1 is SGHNT and CDR2 is YYREEE (reference sequence). The V and J ends lost 0 bases and 4 bases respectively, with 11 bases between them. Here the CDR3 DNA reads TGTGCCAGCAGCTTGGGGCGGGTTCCATACGAGCAGTACTTC. It yields the protein CASSLGRVPYEQYF. The full variable domain, completed using reference TRBV5-4 and TRBJ2-7, is ETGVTQSPTHLIKTRGQQVTLRCSSQSGHNTVSWYQQALGQGPQFIFQYYREEENGRGNFPPRFSGLQFPNYSSELNVNALELDDSALYLCASSLGRVPYEQYFGPGTRLTVT.

The rearrangement uses TRBV23-1 and TRBJ2-7, with D perhaps matching TRBD1 (6 bases). TRBV23-1 is reported as an ORF; its role is uncertain. This CDR3 spans 15 amino acids. Trimming cost V 6 bases and J 4 bases, with 19 bases left between them. The CDR3 coding sequence is TGCGCCAGCAGAACCGGGACACCACGACGGTACGAGCAGTACTTC. Translating gives CASRTGTPRRYEQYF.

This clone was seen a few times. The chain has TRBV7-9 and TRBJ1-2; D gene unclear. The CDR3 is made up of 12 amino acids. Germline values: CDR1 SEHNR, CDR2 FQNEAQ (reference sequence). V was trimmed by 0 bases and J by 6 bases, leaving 5 bases between them. The CDR3 loop is CASSLAADGYTF. The CDR3 nucleotides are TGTGCCAGCAGCTTAGCGGCAGATGGCTACACCTTC.

The V gene is TRBV2, the J gene TRBJ2-7; TRBD1 matches at 7 bases. Trimming at V came to 8 bases and at J to 0 bases, leaving 13 bases not matched to a gene. The length of the CDR3 is 16 residues. The germline V gene encodes CDR1 SNHLY and CDR2 FYNNEI. The CDR3 DNA reads TGTGCCAGCGTCAGTTCCGGGACAGCGATCTCCTACGAGCAGTACTTC. As protein: CASVSSGTAISYEQYF.

The CDR3 coding sequence is TGCGCCAGCAGCCAAGGGACTAGCGGGAGGCTGAAGAATGAGCAGTTCTTC. It codes for CASSQGTSGRLKNEQFF. The rearrangement uses TRBV4-1 and TRBJ2-1, with 14 bases aligning to TRBD2. The CDR3 runs 17 residues. V lost 1 base, J lost 7 bases, and 6 bases stayed unmatched. From germline, CDR1 is MGHRA and CDR2 YSYEKL.

This chain joins TRBV25-1 and TRBJ1-3, with D possibly matching TRBD1 (6 bases). Germline CDR1 and CDR2: MGHDK and SYGVNS. The CDR3 is made up of 13 amino acids. The V gene lost 4 bases and the J gene lost 4 bases, with 8 bases spanning the gap. Here the CDR3 reads CASSVQGGNTIYF. The CDR3 DNA is TGTGCCAGCAGTGTCCAGGGGGGAAACACCATATATTTT.

The chain carries TRBV7-8 and TRBJ2-2; 8 nucleotides line up with TRBD1. Germline-derived CDR1 and CDR2 are SGHVS and FQNEAQ. The CDR3 extends over 14 amino acids. Germline trimming cut 5 bases from V and 7 bases from J; bases unmatched to any gene: 6. The DNA of the CDR3 is TGTGCCAGCAGCAGACAGGGGAAGATCGGGGAGCTGTTTTTT. This gives the protein CASSRQGKIGELFF.

The chain uses TRBV5-4 and TRBJ2-1; 8 bases agree with TRBD2. Per the germline V gene, CDR1 is SGHNT and CDR2 is YYREEE (reference sequence). The CDR3 loop spans 16 amino acids. J was trimmed by 4 bases and V by 1 base; bases with no gene match: 7. The CDR3 region has the DNA TGTGCCAGCAGCTTGCGAACTAGCGGAGGTTACAATGAGCAGTTCTTC. Encoded protein: CASSLRTSGGYNEQFF.

The rearrangement uses TRBV11-2 and TRBJ2-2; D is unclear. The CDR3 runs 13 residues. V lost 6 bases to trimming and J lost 9 bases, with 14 bases between them. Germline V gene lookup returns CDR1 SGHAT and CDR2 FQNNGV. The CDR3: CASRLSGFRELFF. The CDR3 nucleotides read TGTGCCAGCAGGCTCTCCGGCTTCCGGGAGCTGTTTTTT.

V gene TRBV6-6 combines with J gene TRBJ2-1; weak D call: TRBD2 (6 bases). The CDR3 has 13 residues. The V end lost 1 base, the J end lost 9 bases, and 10 bases lay between the germline ends. CDR1 is MNHNY and CDR2 is SVGAGI in the germline V gene (reference sequence). This chain's CDR3 is CASSYFHGGEQFF. CDR3 DNA sequence: TGTGCCAGCAGTTACTTTCACGGGGGTGAGCAGTTCTTC.

The V and J genes are TRBV7-2 and TRBJ1-2; D unclear. Germline V CDR1 and CDR2: SGHTA, FQGNSA. The CDR3 is 14 residues long. V lost 5 bases, J lost 0 bases, and 10 bases lay in between. CDR3 in amino acids: CASSPYTTNYGYTF. CDR3 coding DNA: TGTGCCAGCAGCCCCTACACCACTAACTATGGCTACACCTTC.

The chain has TRBV5-4 and TRBJ1-4; a weak D match, TRBD1 (6 bases). The CDR3 sequence is 14 residues long. The V end was cut by 0 bases, the J end by 15 bases, with 18 bases between. Germline CDR1 SGHNT, CDR2 YYREEE (reference sequence). The CDR3 nucleotides are TGTGCCAGCAGCTTGGATACGGGCAGGGGAGTTTTGTTTTTT. This encodes CASSLDTGRGVLFF.